One and the same sample provided the 12 T cell receptor beta chains below, sequenced in a study of cytomegalovirus exposure and HLA in healthy donors. The PCR employed 60 Vbeta primers together with 13 Jbeta primers. Measured with immunoSEQ multiplex PCR; TCRdb has only the in-frame clones, and not every one. The sample contains fewer than 120,000 clones, approximately 79% of which appear only once. The sequenced sample was PBMCs. These receptors originate from a man aged 25 to 40 in good health and CMV-seropositive.

V and J are TRBV9 and TRBJ1-1; D is undetermined. This CDR3 is 13 amino acids long. The V gene lost 4 bases and the J gene lost 2 bases, with 9 bases spanning the gap. Per germline, CDR1 SGDLS and CDR2 YYNGEE. CDR3: CASSLRHNTEAFF. The CDR3 region has the DNA TGTGCCAGCAGCCTTAGACATAACACTGAAGCTTTCTTT.

The CDR3 nucleotides are TGCGCCAGCAGCCCAGGGACTCGCTACACCGGGGAGCTGTTTTTT. Protein product: CASSPGTRYTGELFF. V gene TRBV4-1 combines with J gene TRBJ2-2, with D possibly being TRBD2 (6 bases). This CDR3 contains 15 residues. With 4 bases removed from V and 3 bases from J, the gap between germline ends came to 12 bases. The germline V gene has CDR1 MGHRA and CDR2 YSYEKL.

The CDR3 DNA sequence: TGTGCCAGCAGTTGCGGGGGGCAGGGCTATGGCTACACCTTC. Its translation is CASSCGGQGYGYTF. This chain uses TRBV6-6 with TRBJ1-2, with D possibly being TRBD1 (6 bases). CDR1 and CDR2 (germline): MNHNY, SVGAGI (reference sequence). V was cut by 4 bases and J by 4 bases, with 13 bases left in between. This CDR3 comprises 14 residues.

The chain links TRBV9 to TRBJ2-5; tentatively, D is TRBD2 (6 bases). The V gene lost 3 bases and the J gene lost 3 bases, with 15 bases spanning the gap. The CDR3 runs 15 residues. Germline values: CDR1 SGDLS, CDR2 YYNGEE. This CDR3 reads CASSASLAGEETQYF. The CDR3 DNA is TGTGCCAGCAGCGCATCACTAGCAGGAGAAGAGACCCAGTACTTC.

The chain has TRBV7-3 and TRBJ2-2; TRBD1 is a possible D gene (7 bases). Germline values: CDR1 SGHTA, CDR2 FQGTGA. Trimming took off 4 bases at V and 8 bases at J, with 20 bases between the two ends. This CDR3 spans 16 amino acids. The CDR3 DNA sequence: TGTGCCAGCAGCTCCCGCCCCAGGGGGGCCGGGGGGGAGCTGTTTTTT. This codes for CASSSRPRGAGGELFF.

The rearrangement joins TRBV15 to TRBJ1-5; D ambiguous. Trimming shortened V by 0 bases and J by 0 bases, and 15 bases separated the two germline ends. This CDR3 contains 18 residues. Germline V lookup: CDR1 LNHNV, CDR2 YYDKDF (reference sequence). CDR3 DNA sequence: TGTGCCACCAGCAGAGATATGGCCGGAGTTTATAGCAATCAGCCCCAGCATTTT. Amino acid sequence: CATSRDMAGVYSNQPQHF.

The table lists this clone with a few counts. This rearrangement joins TRBV19 to TRBJ2-7, with 7 positions matching TRBD1. Trimming removed 5 bases from V and 5 bases from J; junction bases left unmatched: 12. Germline assignment: CDR1 LNHDA and CDR2 SQIVND (reference sequence). The CDR3 is 15 amino acids. CDR3 sequence reads: CASSPRIGQVHEQYF. CDR3 DNA sequence: TGTGCCAGTAGTCCCAGAATAGGACAGGTCCACGAGCAGTACTTC.

This clone was counted only a few times. The chain links TRBV9 to TRBJ2-5; 8 bases match TRBD2. This CDR3 contains 15 residues. J was trimmed by 5 bases and V by 3 bases; bases with no gene match: 9. CDR1 and CDR2 (germline): SGDLS, YYNGEE. CDR3 bases: TGTGCCAGCAGCGCTTACGGGGGGGCCGGGGAGACCCAGTACTTC. Its protein product is CASSAYGGAGETQYF.

The rearrangement uses TRBV30 and TRBJ2-1; TRBD2 agrees at 8 bases. CDR3 length equals 15 residues. Germline trimming cut 0 bases from V and 8 bases from J; bases unmatched to any gene: 9. Germline CDR1 and CDR2: GTSNPN and SVGIG (reference sequence). The CDR3 spells CAWSVRRGGLDEQFF. The CDR3 region has the DNA TGTGCCTGGAGTGTACGACGGGGGGGGCTGGATGAGCAGTTCTTC.

The chain joins TRBV21-1 to TRBJ1-1; TRBD1 reflects the table's D call only, with no check against the DNA. TRBV21-1 corresponds to a pseudogene. The CDR3 runs 10 residues. The CDR3 loop is CASSPGQAFF. CDR3 coding DNA: TGTGCCAGCAGTCCTGGTCAGGCTTTCTTT.

The chain links TRBV6-5 to TRBJ2-3, with D perhaps matching TRBD1 (6 bases). Germline V CDR1 and CDR2: MNHEY, SVGAGI. CDR3 length: 15 amino acids. V shed 0 bases and J shed 4 bases, with 11 bases lying between them. CDR3 coding DNA: TGTGCCAGCAGTTACTCGACAGGAGTTGCAGATACGCAGTATTTT. Its protein is CASSYSTGVADTQYF.

This chain joins TRBV12-5 and TRBJ1-1; 8 positions agree with TRBD1. Per the germline V gene, CDR1 is LGHNT and CDR2 is FRNRAP. The CDR3 sequence is 16 residues long. Unmatched junction bases numbered 9, after V lost 5 bases and J lost 1 base. CDR3 sequence: CASGPNRQGRNTEAFF. CDR3 DNA: TGTGCTAGTGGTCCAAACCGACAGGGGAGGAACACTGAAGCTTTCTTT.